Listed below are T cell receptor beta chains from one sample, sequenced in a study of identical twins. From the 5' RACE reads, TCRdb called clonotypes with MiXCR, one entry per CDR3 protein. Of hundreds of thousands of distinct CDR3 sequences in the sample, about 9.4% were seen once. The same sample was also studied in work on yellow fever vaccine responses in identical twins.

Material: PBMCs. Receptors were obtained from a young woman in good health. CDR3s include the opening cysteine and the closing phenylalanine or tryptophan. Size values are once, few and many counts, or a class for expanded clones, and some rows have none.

CDR3: CSVVSDSEYNEQFF
J: TRBJ2-1
V: TRBV29-1
size: few

CDR3: CASSLGGKRDYGYTF
J: TRBJ1-2
V: TRBV7-2
size: many

CDR3: CASSFPMTFGGELFF
J: TRBJ2-2
V: TRBV28
size: many

CDR3: CASSHGTGPSGANVLTF
J: TRBJ2-6
V: TRBV3-1
size: few

CDR3: CASSLQSDYNEQFF
J: TRBJ2-1
V: TRBV11-2
size: few

CDR3: CASSQDRLYNEQFF
J: TRBJ2-1
V: TRBV4-3
size: .

CDR3: CASSLQKTNTGELFF
J: TRBJ2-2
V: TRBV5-5
size: few

CDR3: CSAQDEKLFF
J: TRBJ1-4
V: TRBV20-1
size: few

CDR3: CASSLSLDSSYGYTF
J: TRBJ1-2
V: TRBV7-2
size: .

CDR3: CASSYSTGTVAYEQFF
J: TRBJ2-1
V: TRBV6-5
size: .

CDR3: CASSFTTGELFF
J: TRBJ2-2
V: TRBV7-6
size: many

CDR3: CASSPPREFEQYF
J: TRBJ2-7
V: TRBV18
size: .